Described below is a single T cell receptor beta chain sequence and its context. Its recognized antigen is unknown. Base qualities are not provided; no much larger clone lies one nucleotide away. These data belong to a study of blood T cells in healthy people across ages (dated by TCRdb to the mid-2010s). Regarding the complete study: Template switching captured roughly one uniquely barcoded TCR beta cDNA molecule per two T cells in model experiments. Donors of different ages were randomly distributed across sequencing lanes to avoid experimental bias. Two additional independent replicas of 1 million unique cDNA reads from the same blood draw were analyzed for two donors (one aged 18 to 30 and one aged 80 or older). The donors were split into four age groups: young (average around 15 years), middle-aged (around 37), aged (roughly 65) and long-lived (approximately 80). To track age-related changes in TCR beta repertoire diversity, the study relied on deep sequencing normalized with unique cDNA molecular identifiers.

The CDR3 runs 14 residues from the cysteine to the phenylalanine. CDR3 DNA only is kept here, 42 bases in frame from base 1. Germline trimming amounts to 6 bases on V and 0 bases on J, with 2 as the count of junction bases outside the gene matches. The germline V gene provides CDR1 SGHTA and CDR2 FQGNSA. Library creation used 5' RACE. Sequenced on an Illumina HiSeq 2500. A second about 7 to 12 cycle PCR used a sample-barcoded 5' primer and a J-beta primer mix. A unique molecular identifier was introduced onto each TCR beta cDNA molecule by a template-switch 5' adaptor carrying 12 random nucleotides. At least 3 million CDR3-containing paired-end reads were obtained from each sample. First-strand cDNA was synthesized from all RNA with the Mint cDNA synthesis kit, primed by a TRBC-specific oligonucleotide. Following uracil-DNA glycosylase treatment, all cDNA underwent a first 18-cycle PCR with the universal primers M1SS and BC2_uni_R. The authors' analysis ran thus. Each sample was normalized by randomly selecting 1 million high-quality reads, each carrying a distinct molecular identifier. Instead of being binned into consensus sequences, reads with shared molecular identifiers were discarded. MiTCR, run with a Q25 quality threshold and the strictest error-elimination algorithm, handled CDR3 identification, clonotype clustering and error correction. Lower-bound total TCR beta diversity was estimated with a nonparametric unseen species model using Euler transformation. TCRdb passed the public sequencing reads through fastp at Q25 and MiXCR, retaining productive beta sequences. One record per CDR3 amino acid sequence lists the most common genes and DNA. TCRdb's processing, not the authors', yielded these V and J calls. The sample table contains 380,000 or so distinct CDR3 sequences; only one count was recorded for 45% to 65% of them. 45% to 65% of the sample goes to the ten largest clones.

Overall study results and their limits: As age increased, observed TCR beta diversity per million T cells dropped in a roughly linear way, and a significant reduction was already evident by age around 41. The CMV infection status of donors was not known, potentially confounding age-related changes in expanded clonotypes. Since profiling was done on bulk unsorted PBMCs, naive and antigen-experienced compartments could not be conclusively compared. Observed TCR beta diversity correlated strongly with the percentage of naive T cells measured by flow cytometry. Compared with the aged group, the long-lived group had more naive CD4+ T cells, fewer expanded clones and increased TCR diversity, a pattern suggesting age selection. Estimates of total diversity based on one million sequenced T cells were regarded as lower bounds and as underestimates.

The approximately 41 donors, aged about 6 to 95 years, were systemically healthy Caucasian individuals from Russia. Each donor gave approximately 9.4 milliliters of peripheral blood, drawn into EDTA-treated Vacutainer tubes. Ficoll-Paque density-gradient centrifugation was used to isolate PBMCs, with at least 6.5 million per sample. Trizol reagent was used to extract total RNA from PBMCs, with at least 5.5 micrograms per sample. For every donor, an aliquot of PBMCs went through flow cytometry to measure the percentages of naive CD45RAhigh/CD27high T cells. The specimen sequenced was blood. The sequence joins TRBV7-2 to TRBJ1-3, with TRBD1 matching 7 junction bases. This clonotype was obtained from a man between 60 and 70 years old in good health. The CDR3 region: CASRGQSSGNTIYF. The sequenced DNA: TGTGCCAGCAGGGGACAGAGCTCTGGAAACACCATATATTTT.